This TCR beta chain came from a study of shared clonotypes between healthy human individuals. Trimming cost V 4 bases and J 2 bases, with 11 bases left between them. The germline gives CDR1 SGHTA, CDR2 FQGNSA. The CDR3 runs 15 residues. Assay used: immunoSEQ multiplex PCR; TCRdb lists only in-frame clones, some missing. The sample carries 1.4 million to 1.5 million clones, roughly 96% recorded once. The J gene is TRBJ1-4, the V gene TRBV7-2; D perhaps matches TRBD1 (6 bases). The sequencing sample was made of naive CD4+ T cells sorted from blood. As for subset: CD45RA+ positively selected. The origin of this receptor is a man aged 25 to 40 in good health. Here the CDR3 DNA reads TGTGCCAGCAGCTACAGGGTTGGGACTAATGAAAAACTGTTTTTT. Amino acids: CASSYRVGTNEKLFF.